The 2 T cell receptor beta chains presented below share a single source sample, sequenced in a study of post-analysis software for immune sequencing data. Overall study findings and caveats: Patients had higher frequencies than controls of about five TRBV segments, including TRBV5-6, TRBV5-1 and TRBV20-1.

Unique molecular identifiers were carried by the TCR beta cDNA libraries. Via MiXCR, TCRdb re-called the PCR reads, giving one row per CDR3 protein. The sample has approximately 730,000 distinct CDR3 sequences; around 46% are singletons. Their antigens are not known. Sequenced sample: blood. The receptor source for this set is a girl between 5 and 17 years old with multiple sclerosis.

The chain couples TRBV7-3 to TRBJ2-1, with a tentative D call TRBD2 (6 bases). Per germline, CDR1 SGHTA and CDR2 FQGTGA. The CDR3 totals 17 residues. Trimming removed 4 bases from V and 0 bases from J, with 16 bases in between. CDR3 residues: CASSYGPGEGSYNEQFF. CDR3 nucleotides: TGTGCCAGCAGCTACGGGCCGGGGGAAGGCTCCTACAATGAGCAGTTCTTC.

This clonotype turned up a few times. The chain links TRBV5-1 to TRBJ1-2; 9 bases fit TRBD1. This CDR3 is 14 amino acids long. CDR1 and CDR2 (germline): SGHRS, YFSETQ. V dropped 4 bases and J dropped 8; count of bases not matched to a gene: 9. This chain's CDR3 is CASSEITGGRGYTF. DNA for the CDR3: TGCGCCAGCAGCGAAATAACAGGGGGCAGAGGCTACACCTTC.